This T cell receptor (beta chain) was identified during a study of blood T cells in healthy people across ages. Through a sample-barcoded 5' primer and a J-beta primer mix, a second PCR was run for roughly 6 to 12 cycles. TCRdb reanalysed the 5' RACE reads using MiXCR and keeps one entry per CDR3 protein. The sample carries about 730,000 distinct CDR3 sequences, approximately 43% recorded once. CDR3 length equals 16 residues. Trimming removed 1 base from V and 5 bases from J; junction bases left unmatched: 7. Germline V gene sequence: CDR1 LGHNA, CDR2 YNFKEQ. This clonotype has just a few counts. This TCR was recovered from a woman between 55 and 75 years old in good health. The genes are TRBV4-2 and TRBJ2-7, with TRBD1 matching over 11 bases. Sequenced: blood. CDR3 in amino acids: CASSQVRGDRGNEQYF. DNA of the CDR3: TGTGCCAGCAGCCAAGTGAGAGGGGACAGGGGGAACGAGCAGTACTTC.